A selection of T cell receptor beta chains follows, all from one sample in a study of cytomegalovirus exposure and HLA in healthy donors. TCRdb keeps only in-frame clones here, not all; method: immunoSEQ multiplex PCR. The table lists approximately 160,000 clones, about four fifths of them singletons, with around 1.5% in the top ten. The source material was PBMCs. The receptor set was obtained from a girl aged 5-17 years in good health and CMV-seropositive. CDR3s include the opening cysteine and the closing phenylalanine or tryptophan. The D gene is left open where the match is weak. Clone size appears in some rows only: once, few, many, or a class for an expanded clone.

D gene: -
J gene: TRBJ1-1
V gene: TRBV18
clone size: once
CDR3 DNA: TGTGCCAGCACGAAAAATGGACAGAGTTTGAACACTGAAGCTTTCTTT
CDR3 protein: CASTKNGQSLNTEAFF

D gene: TRBD2
J gene: TRBJ2-1
V gene: TRBV4-1
clone size: -
CDR3 DNA: TGCGCCAGCAGCCAAGGGACTAGCTCCAATGAGCAGTTCTTC
CDR3 protein: CASSQGTSSNEQFF

D gene: TRBD1
J gene: TRBJ2-7
V gene: TRBV11-3
clone size: few
CDR3 DNA: TGTGCCAGCAGCTTGGGACAGAGCTCCTACGAGCAGTACTTC
CDR3 protein: CASSLGQSSYEQYF

D gene: -
J gene: TRBJ2-7
V gene: TRBV28
clone size: -
CDR3 DNA: TGTGCCAGCAGTTTAGCGGACAGAGCATACGAGCAGTACTTC
CDR3 protein: CASSLADRAYEQYF

D gene: -
J gene: TRBJ1-2
V gene: TRBV5-4
clone size: -
CDR3 DNA: TGTGCCAGCAGTTATAAGACAGGAGACTATGGCTACACCTTC
CDR3 protein: CASSYKTGDYGYTF

D gene: -
J gene: TRBJ1-1
V gene: TRBV10-1
clone size: once
CDR3 DNA: TGCGCCAGCAGTGAGTCCGAAAGTCGGGTTGAAGCTTTCTTT
CDR3 protein: CASSESESRVEAFF

D gene: TRBD2
J gene: TRBJ2-1
V gene: TRBV2
clone size: -
CDR3 DNA: TGTGCCAGCACCCCTAGCGGGAGCAATGAGCAGTTCTTC
CDR3 protein: CASTPSGSNEQFF

D gene: TRBD1
J gene: TRBJ2-1
V gene: TRBV7-3
clone size: -
CDR3 DNA: TGTGCCAGCAGCGCCGGACAGGGAGGTCTCAATGAGCAGTTCTTC
CDR3 protein: CASSAGQGGLNEQFF

D gene: TRBD2
J gene: TRBJ2-7
V gene: TRBV10-1
clone size: -
CDR3 DNA: TGCGCCAGCAGAGGGCAGATCGAGACTAGCGGGAGTTACTGTACATCCTACGAGCAGTACTTC
CDR3 protein: CASRGQIETSGSYCTSYEQYF

D gene: TRBD1
J gene: TRBJ1-4
V gene: TRBV7-8
clone size: -
CDR3 DNA: TGTGCCAGCAGCTTAGGAACTGGACAGGGGGGTGAAAAACTGTTTTTT
CDR3 protein: CASSLGTGQGGEKLFF

D gene: -
J gene: TRBJ2-1
V gene: TRBV7-6
clone size: -
CDR3 DNA: TGTGCCAGCAGCTCAGACTCCTACAATGAGCAGTTCTTC
CDR3 protein: CASSSDSYNEQFF

D gene: -
J gene: TRBJ2-1
V gene: TRBV7-3
clone size: -
CDR3 DNA: TGTGCCAGCAGACTTAGAGGGGGGGACAATGAGCAGTTCTTC
CDR3 protein: CASRLRGGDNEQFF

D gene: TRBD1
J gene: TRBJ1-4
V gene: TRBV25-1
clone size: -
CDR3 DNA: TGTGCCAGCAGTGAACACAGGGGGGGTAATGAAAAACTGTTTTTT
CDR3 protein: CASSEHRGGNEKLFF

D gene: TRBD2
J gene: TRBJ2-1
V gene: TRBV5-1
clone size: -
CDR3 DNA: TGCGCCAGCAGCTTGGATGTGACTAGCGTTACCCCCTACAATGAGCAGTTCTTC
CDR3 protein: CASSLDVTSVTPYNEQFF

D gene: TRBD1
J gene: TRBJ2-7
V gene: TRBV2
clone size: -
CDR3 DNA: TGTGCCAGCAACCCAGACCCCGCCGGACAGGGCAGTCTCTACGAGCAGTACTTC
CDR3 protein: CASNPDPAGQGSLYEQYF

D gene: -
J gene: TRBJ2-7
V gene: TRBV27
clone size: once
CDR3 DNA: TGTGCCAGCAGCCAACTGGACAGCGAGCAGTACTTC
CDR3 protein: CASSQLDSEQYF

D gene: -
J gene: TRBJ2-3
V gene: TRBV4-2
clone size: -
CDR3 DNA: TGTGCCAGCAGCCTAGAGGGGGGGTTAGGTGCAGATACGCAGTATTTT
CDR3 protein: CASSLEGGLGADTQYF

D gene: -
J gene: TRBJ1-2
V gene: TRBV10-3
clone size: -
CDR3 DNA: TGTGCCATCAGTGAGTCCCCTACAGGGAACTATGGCTACACCTTC
CDR3 protein: CAISESPTGNYGYTF